This T cell receptor (beta chain) was retrieved from a study of blood T cells in healthy people across ages (dated by TCRdb to about 2015). For the wider study: In model experiments, roughly one uniquely barcoded TCR beta cDNA molecule per two T cells was captured by template switching. To track age-related changes in TCR beta repertoire diversity, the study relied on deep sequencing normalized with unique cDNA molecular identifiers. The donors were divided into four age groups: young (average about 15 years), middle-aged (about 39), aged (approximately 62) and long-lived (roughly 82). To avoid experimental bias, donors of different ages were spread randomly across the sequencing lanes. The study analyzed two additional independent replicas of 1 million unique cDNA reads from the same blood draw for two donors, one aged 18 to 30 and one aged 80 or older. What the study reported, not specific to this receptor: Because profiling used bulk unsorted PBMCs, naive and antigen-experienced compartments could not be compared conclusively. Compared with the aged group, the long-lived group had more naive CD4+ T cells, fewer expanded clones and increased TCR diversity, a pattern suggesting age selection. Estimates of total diversity from one million sequenced T cells were regarded as lower bounds and underestimates. The CMV infection status of donors was not known, potentially confounding age-related changes in expanded clonotypes. The percentage of naive T cells measured by flow cytometry correlated strongly with observed TCR beta diversity. Observed TCR beta diversity per million T cells fell roughly linearly with age, and a significant reduction was already apparent by age about 38.

The trim is 2 bases for V and 1 base for J, with a gap of 12 bases between the germline ends. From cysteine to phenylalanine, the CDR3 is 15 amino acids long. Only the CDR3 region is kept as DNA, spanning 45 bases read in frame from base 1. Sequences SGHAT (CDR1) and FQNNGV (CDR2) are obtained from the germline V gene. The donors were roughly 40 Caucasian individuals from Russia, aged about 6 to 95 years, who were systemically healthy. Each donor gave approximately 9.3 milliliters of peripheral blood, collected into EDTA-treated Vacutainer tubes. Ficoll-Paque density-gradient centrifugation was used to isolate PBMCs, with at least 6.5 million per sample. Total RNA was extracted from PBMCs with Trizol reagent, with at least 5 micrograms obtained per sample. For every donor, an aliquot of PBMCs went through flow cytometry to measure the percentages of naive CD45RAhigh/CD27high T cells. Libraries came from 5' RACE. The instrument was an Illumina HiSeq 2500. A second PCR of roughly 7 to 11 cycles was performed with a sample-barcoded 5' primer and a J-beta primer mix. A unique molecular identifier was introduced onto each TCR beta cDNA molecule by a template-switch 5' adaptor carrying 12 random nucleotides. At least 3 million CDR3-containing paired-end reads were obtained from each sample. First-strand cDNA synthesis was performed from all RNA using the Mint cDNA synthesis kit, with priming by a TRBC-specific oligonucleotide. All cDNA was treated with uracil-DNA glycosylase and then went through a first 18-cycle PCR with the universal primers M1SS and BC2_uni_R. In the original analysis: Normalization of each sample was performed by random selection of 1 million high-quality reads, each carrying a distinct molecular identifier. Instead of being binned into consensus sequences, reads that shared molecular identifiers were thrown out. MiTCR, run with a Q25 quality threshold and the strictest error-elimination algorithm, handled CDR3 identification, clonotype clustering and error correction. A nonparametric unseen species model with Euler transformation was used to estimate lower-bound total TCR beta diversity. TCRdb reworked the public reads: Q25 trimming with fastp, MiXCR clone assembly, productive beta chains retained. Each record represents a unique CDR3 protein, reported with the most common genes and DNA among its rows. TCRdb's processing, not the study's, gives the V and J calls here. For this sample the table gives 1.5 million or so distinct CDR3 sequences, of which about 42% were detected only once. The ten largest clones capture 4% of the sample.

As concerns this clonotype: The antigen it recognizes is unknown. Qualities for individual bases were not recorded, and no much larger clone is one base off.

Sequencing was performed on blood. This sequence was found in a woman aged 18-35 years in good health. In this chain, TRBV11-2 is recombined with TRBJ2-7; the D gene is perhaps TRBD1, on 5 matching bases. The CDR3 loop reads CASSLSQGLSYEQYF. The DNA reads TGTGCCAGCAGCTTAAGTCAGGGCCTTTCCTACGAGCAGTACTTC.